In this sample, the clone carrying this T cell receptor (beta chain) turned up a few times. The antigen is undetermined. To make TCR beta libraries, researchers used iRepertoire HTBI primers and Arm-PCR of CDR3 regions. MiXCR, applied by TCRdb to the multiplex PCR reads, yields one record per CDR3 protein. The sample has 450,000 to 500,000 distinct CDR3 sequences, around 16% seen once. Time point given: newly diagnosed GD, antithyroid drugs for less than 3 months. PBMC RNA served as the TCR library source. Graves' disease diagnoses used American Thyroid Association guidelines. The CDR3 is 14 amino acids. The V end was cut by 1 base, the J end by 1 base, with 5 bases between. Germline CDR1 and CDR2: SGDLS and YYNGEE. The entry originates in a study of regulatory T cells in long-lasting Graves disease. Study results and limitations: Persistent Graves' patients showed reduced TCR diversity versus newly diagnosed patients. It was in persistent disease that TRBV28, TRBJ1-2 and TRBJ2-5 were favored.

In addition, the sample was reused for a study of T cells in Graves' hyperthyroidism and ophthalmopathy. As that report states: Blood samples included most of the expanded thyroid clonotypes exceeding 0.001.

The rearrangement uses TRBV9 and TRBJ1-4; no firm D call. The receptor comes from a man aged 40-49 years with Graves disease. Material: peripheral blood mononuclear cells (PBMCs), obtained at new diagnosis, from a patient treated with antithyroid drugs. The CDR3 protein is CASSVRGTNEKLFF. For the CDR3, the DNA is TGTGCCAGCAGCGTACGGGGAACTAATGAAAAACTGTTTTTT.